The clone carrying this TCR beta chain was seen only a few times. What it recognizes is unknown. They isolated at least 6 million PBMCs from each sample. The record originates from a study of blood T cells in healthy people across ages. Findings of the study overall: Measured against age, TCR beta diversity per million T cells decreased in a roughly linear manner.

Through a sample-barcoded 5' primer and a J-beta primer mix, a second PCR was run for roughly 6 to 11 cycles. Every cDNA molecule bore a tag from a template-switch adaptor containing 12 random nucleotides. TCRdb redid the calling of the 5' RACE reads with MiXCR, one entry per CDR3 protein. The table shows over 600,000 distinct CDR3 sequences, with 35% to 50% occurring only once. Trimming took 7 bases from V and 5 from J, leaving 11 bases between them. The CDR3 consists of 12 residues. The germline gives CDR1 SEHNR, CDR2 FQNEAQ (reference sequence). The V gene is TRBV7-9, the J gene TRBJ2-5, with TRBD2 as a possible D gene (5 bases). The material sequenced was blood. This TCR was recovered from a man of 80 years or more in good health. The CDR3 reads CASNRGLETQYF. CDR3 in DNA: TGTGCCAGCAACCGAGGGCTGGAGACCCAGTACTTC.